This T cell receptor (beta chain) is from a study of shared clonotypes between healthy human individuals. Findings and limits, study-wide: The sharing of 5% to 6.5% of naive CD4 clonotypes was seen across a handful of donors.

Assay execution proceeded at the deep level. Sorted-subset replicate PCR reactions contained approximately 190 ng DNA, corresponding to tens of thousands of T cell genomes. As originally analysed: Junction-only sequences without quality scores were provided by ImmunoSEQ, so filtering was different. The assay was immunoSEQ multiplex PCR, and TCRdb's table has in-frame clones only and misses some. V and J calls and clone size are as listed in that table; D and trimming were resolved from the DNA. The sample includes 2 million or so clones, about 95% of them seen just once. J gave up 8 bases and V 3 bases, and 2 bases lay outside the gene matches. Germline lookup yields CDR1 SGDLS and CDR2 YYNGEE. The length of the CDR3 is 12 residues. As defined, naive CD8 cells were CD45RO-negative and positively selected for CCR7, with terminally differentiated effector memory CD45RA+ cells excluded. Only one count was recorded for this clone. Its antigen is undetermined.

V is TRBV9 and J is TRBJ1-3; the match to TRBD1 covers 7 bases. The sequencing sample was made of naive CD8+ T cells sorted from blood. The source of this sequence is a man younger than 35 in good health. CDR3 sequence (DNA): TGTGCCAGCAGCGGACAGGGAGACACCATATATTTT. The encoded protein is CASSGQGDTIYF.